These 21 T cell receptor beta chains were sequenced from one sample in a study of post-analysis software for immune sequencing data. These TCRs' antigens remain unknown. TCR beta libraries were prepared from cDNA with unique molecular identifiers. TCRdb itself ran the PCR reads through MiXCR, one entry per CDR3 protein. The table includes some 450,000 distinct CDR3 sequences, around 40% detected once. Study-level points and caveats: The study found TRBV5-6, TRBV5-1 and TRBV20-1 among a handful of TRBV segments more frequent in patients than controls.

The sequenced sample was blood. The receptor source for this set is a girl aged 5 to 17 with multiple sclerosis.

The V call is TRBV7-9, the J call TRBJ2-1; D unresolved. From germline, CDR1 is SEHNR and CDR2 FQNEAQ (reference sequence). The CDR3 has 14 residues. With 8 bases removed from V and 3 bases from J, the gap between germline ends came to 14 bases. CDR3 protein: CASLPSSFYNEQFF. The CDR3 DNA sequence: TGTGCCAGCTTACCCTCGAGCTTCTACAATGAGCAGTTCTTC.

This clonotype was seen a handful of times. V gene TRBV4-1 combines with J gene TRBJ1-1; tentative D call: TRBD1 (5 bases). The CDR3 contains 14 residues. Trimming pared 0 bases from V and 6 bases from J, leaving 11 bases between. Germline-derived CDR1 and CDR2 are MGHRA and YSYEKL. CDR3 sequence reads: CASSQEKDIPEAFF. CDR3 DNA: TGCGCCAGCAGCCAAGAGAAGGACATTCCTGAAGCTTTCTTT.

The V and J genes are TRBV28 and TRBJ2-4; D is perhaps TRBD1 (6 bases). The DNA matches TRBJ2-7 better at its end, which makes the J call doubtful. CDR1 is MDHEN and CDR2 is SYDVKM in the germline V gene. The CDR3 has 12 amino acids. In DNA, the CDR3 is TGTGCCAGCAGACGGACAGTAAACGAGCAGTACTTC. It yields the protein CASRRTVNEQYF.

This clonotype has just a few counts. The CDR3 nucleotides read TGCAGCGTTGATCAGCGGGGCTCCTACAATGAGCAGTTCTTC. This translates into CSVDQRGSYNEQFF. V usage is TRBV29-1 and J usage is TRBJ2-1; 7 nucleotides line up with TRBD2. There are 14 residues in the CDR3. V lost 3 bases to trimming and J lost 0 bases; unmatched junction nucleotides: 2. Germline values: CDR1 SQVTM, CDR2 ANQGSEA.

This clonotype was counted only a few times. V and J are TRBV20-1 and TRBJ2-7; D call uncertain. Germline V gene sequence: CDR1 DFQATT, CDR2 SNEGSKA (reference sequence). Trimming left V 0 bases short and J 3 bases short, with 12 bases between. The CDR3 sequence is 14 residues long. The CDR3 loop reads CSARDPGRNYEQYF. Here the CDR3 DNA reads TGCAGTGCTAGAGATCCTGGACGGAACTACGAGCAGTACTTC.

The chain links TRBV20-1 to TRBJ2-5; maybe TRBD1 (5 bases). Matching the DNA end better, TRBJ2-7 makes the J call doubtful. Germline V lookup: CDR1 DFQATT, CDR2 SNEGSKA (reference sequence). This CDR3 contains 15 residues. CDR3 loop: CSARGQEGAFNEQYF. CDR3 coding DNA: TGCAGTGCTAGAGGTCAGGAAGGGGCTTTCAACGAGCAGTACTTC.

This clonotype was seen once. The DNA of the CDR3 is TGTGCCATCAGTGGGACAGGAGCGATAAATGAGCAGTTCTTC. Its protein is CAISGTGAINEQFF. The chain has TRBV10-3 and TRBJ2-1; 7 bases fit TRBD1. After removal of 4 bases from V and 7 bases from J, the junction contained 7 bases not matched to a gene. This CDR3 is built from 14 residues. Germline loops: CDR1 ENHRY, CDR2 SYGVKD.

As regards this clonotype: One end of the junction does not line up with germline, which may come from a read error. This chain joins TRBV12-5 and TRBJ2-7; 9 bases match TRBD1. The CDR3 consists of 14 residues. In germline, CDR1 is LGHNT, CDR2 FRNRAP. CDR3 in DNA: TGTGCTAGTGGTCCGGGACAGGGATCCTACGAGCGGTACTTC. It is translated as CASGPGQGSYERYF.

This sequence joins TRBV20-1 and TRBJ2-2; TRBD2 might be the D (6 bases). The CDR3 spans 15 residues. V was trimmed by 2 bases and J by 3 bases, leaving 13 bases between them. Germline V gives CDR1 DFQATT, CDR2 SNEGSKA (reference sequence). CDR3 sequence: CSARPLGEDTGELFF. DNA of the CDR3: TGCAGTGCTAGACCTTTGGGGGAGGACACCGGGGAGCTGTTTTTT.

This clonotype came up a few times. The V gene is TRBV29-1, the J gene TRBJ2-1, with D unclear. Trimming removed 7 bases at V and 8 bases at J, with 12 bases between. Germline V gives CDR1 SQVTM, CDR2 ANQGSEA. This CDR3 has 11 residues. The CDR3 DNA is TGCAGCGGGGAAAAGGGATATGAGCAGTTCTTC. Translation: CSGEKGYEQFF.

The chain couples TRBV5-1 to TRBJ2-1; 12 bases align to TRBD2. The CDR3 has 18 residues. Germline V lookup: CDR1 SGHRS, CDR2 YFSETQ. V gave up 4 bases and J gave up 7 bases; unmatched junction bases: 15. The CDR3 DNA is TGCGCCAGCAGCCTGCTAGCGGGAGGGCCCACGTCGGGGAATGAGCAGTTCTTC. Amino acid sequence: CASSLLAGGPTSGNEQFF.

On this clonotype: The junction departs from the called germline gene at one end, perhaps through a read error. V usage is TRBV5-1 and J usage is TRBJ2-1; D not resolved. The CDR3 covers 13 residues. CDR1 is SGHRS, CDR2 YFSETQ, per germline. The CDR3 nucleotides are TGCGCCAGCAGCCTGCTGCCTGACAATGGGCAGTTCTTC. Its protein product is CASSLLPDNGQFF.

On this clonotype: One end of the junction does not line up with germline, which may come from a read error. The genes are TRBV10-3 and TRBJ1-1, with a tentative D call TRBD1 (5 bases). Germline V gene lookup returns CDR1 ENHRY and CDR2 SYGVKD. The CDR3 loop spans 12 amino acids. The DNA of the CDR3 is TGTACCATCGGCGGACAGAACACTGAAGCTTTCTTT. Translation: CTIGGQNTEAFF.

This clonotype was picked up one time. The J gene is TRBJ2-7, the V gene TRBV9; perhaps TRBD2 as D (6 bases). This CDR3 spans 13 amino acids. Germline V gives CDR1 SGDLS, CDR2 YYNGEE. Trimming took 0 bases from V and 2 from J, leaving 6 bases between them. CDR3 in DNA: TGTGCCAGCAGCGTAGGGGAGGCCTACGAGCAGTACTTC. As protein: CASSVGEAYEQYF.

The chain employs TRBV10-3 and TRBJ2-1; the match to TRBD2 covers 9 bases. This CDR3 region has 15 residues. The germline V gene encodes CDR1 ENHRY and CDR2 SYGVKD. The junction had 5 bases not matched to a gene; V was cut back by 0 bases and J by 8 bases. For the CDR3, the DNA is TGTGCCATCAGTGAGTCTAGCGGGAGCACCTATGAGCAGTTCTTC. The encoded protein is CAISESSGSTYEQFF.

This chain joins TRBV5-1 and TRBJ2-5; 12 bases line up with TRBD2. CDR3 length: 19 amino acids. Germline V gene lookup returns CDR1 SGHRS and CDR2 YFSETQ. The ends lost 2 bases at V and 0 bases at J; junction bases unmatched: 11. The DNA of the CDR3 is TGCGCCAGCAGCTTCGCTAGCGGGAGGGCCGGGGTGAACCAAGAGACCCAGTACTTC. Translating gives CASSFASGRAGVNQETQYF.

The genes are TRBV7-2 and TRBJ2-1; tentative D call: TRBD2 (5 bases). V was shortened by 2 bases and J by 5 bases, with 22 bases between the two germline ends. Germline V CDR1 and CDR2: SGHTA, FQGNSA. CDR3 size: 18 residues. The CDR3 bases are TGTGCCAGCAGCTTATACGTTACTATCGGGGTGGGGAACAATGAGCAGTTCTTC. Translated: CASSLYVTIGVGNNEQFF. The whole variable domain, filled in from reference TRBV7-2 and TRBJ2-1, reads GAGVSQSPSNKVTEKGKDVELRCDPISGHTALYWYRQSLGQGLEFLIYFQGNSAPDKSGLPSDRFSAERTGGSVSTLTIQRTQQEDSAVYLCASSLYVTIGVGNNEQFFGPGTRLTVL.

The rearrangement links TRBV2 to TRBJ2-7; D unresolved. This CDR3 comprises 15 residues. Germline lookup yields CDR1 SNHLY and CDR2 FYNNEI. Trimming removed 1 base from V and 2 bases from J, with 12 bases in between. CDR3 loop: CASSEDRATPYEQYF. CDR3 sequence (DNA): TGTGCCAGCAGTGAAGATCGGGCGACCCCCTACGAGCAGTACTTC.

In this sample, this clonotype turned up a few times. This chain uses TRBV24-1 with TRBJ2-3; 7 bases fit TRBD2. J was trimmed by 1 base and V by 5 bases; bases with no gene match: 5. This CDR3 has 15 amino acids. CDR1 and CDR2 from the germline V gene are KGHDR and SFDVKD. The CDR3 DNA reads TGTGCCACCAGTGGAAGGCTAGCGGGCACAGATACGCAGTATTTT. Translated, it gives CATSGRLAGTDTQYF.

The sample holds a few counts of this clonotype. The V and J genes are TRBV29-1 and TRBJ2-7, with D possibly matching TRBD2 (6 bases). The ends were cut back, 4 bases at V and 3 bases at J, with 13 bases in the middle. The CDR3 covers 13 residues. Germline V gives CDR1 SQVTM, CDR2 ANQGSEA. The CDR3 loop is CSVAREFNYEQYF. CDR3 nucleotide sequence: TGCAGCGTTGCCCGGGAGTTTAACTACGAGCAGTACTTC.

This chain links TRBV12-3 or TRBV12-4 with TRBJ2-7; 10 nucleotides align to TRBD2. With V trimmed by 6 bases and J by 2 bases, 4 bases remained unmatched. The CDR3 spans 14 residues. CDR3: CASRPSGRAYEQYF. DNA of the CDR3: TGTGCCAGCAGACCAAGCGGGAGGGCCTACGAGCAGTACTTC.